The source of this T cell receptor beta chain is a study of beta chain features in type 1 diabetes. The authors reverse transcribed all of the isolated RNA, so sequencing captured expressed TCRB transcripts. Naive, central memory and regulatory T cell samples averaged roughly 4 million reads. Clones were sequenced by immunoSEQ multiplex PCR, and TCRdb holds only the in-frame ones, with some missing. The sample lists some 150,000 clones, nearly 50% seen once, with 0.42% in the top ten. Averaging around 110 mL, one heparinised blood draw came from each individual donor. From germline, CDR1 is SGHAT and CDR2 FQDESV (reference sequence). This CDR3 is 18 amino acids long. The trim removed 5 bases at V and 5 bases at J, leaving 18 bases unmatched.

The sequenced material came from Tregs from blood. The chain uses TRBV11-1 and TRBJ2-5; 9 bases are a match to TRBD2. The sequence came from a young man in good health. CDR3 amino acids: CASSPTEGRGGSKETQYF. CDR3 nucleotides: TGTGCCAGCAGCCCGACCGAAGGGCGGGGGGGCTCTAAGGAGACCCAGTACTTC.